Given below is one T cell receptor (beta chain) in context. The antigen is not known. The data stem from a study of shared clonotypes between healthy human individuals. Study background: Three plates were used per donor for CD4 naive, three for CD4 memory, two for CD8 naive and one for CD8 memory.

The protocol was immunoSEQ multiplex PCR, while the TCRdb copy is restricted to in-frame clones and leaves out a portion. The sample has approximately 340,000 clones; over 70% are singletons. Study-level results: An expected dependence of interdonor clonotype sharing on sequencing depth was noted. Clonotypes that were shared across a few donors made up roughly 5% of naive CD4 clonotypes. Exclusively blood specimens were collected; tissue repertoires likely differ.

The sample comprised memory CD4+ T cells sorted from blood. Subset described: CD45RA-negative fraction. The TCR comes from a man aged 25 to 40 in good health.

The CDR3 sequence: CASSGSGTGLNEQYF. The CDR3 nucleotides read TGTGCCAGCAGCGGATCCGGGACAGGGTTAAACGAGCAGTACTTC. The rearrangement uses TRBV5-4 and TRBJ2-7, with TRBD1 identical over 9 bases. Germline values: CDR1 SGHNT, CDR2 YYREEE (reference sequence). The CDR3 runs to 15 residues. The V segment lost 4 bases and the J segment 5 bases; nucleotides outside the gene matches: 10. Looking up the rest from reference TRBV5-4 and TRBJ2-7 gives the full variable domain: ETGVTQSPTHLIKTRGQQVTLRCSSQSGHNTVSWYQQALGQGPQFIFQYYREEENGRGNFPPRFSGLQFPNYSSELNVNALELDDSALYLCASSGSGTGLNEQYFGPGTRLTVT.